These T cell receptor beta chains were read from a single sample in a study of response to subunit inactivated influenza vaccine. TCRdb reprocessed the RT-PCR reads with MiXCR, giving one entry per CDR3 protein. The sample gives approximately 500,000 distinct CDR3 sequences, 10% to 15% of which show up once; less than 15% is in the top ten. Sequences were derived from PBMCs from blood, sampled 45 days after vaccination. Every receptor here comes from a man between 50 and 59 years old who received an inactivated influenza vaccine. The CDR3 runs from the conserved cysteine through the conserved F or W. A D gene is named only where the DNA matches it firmly. Clone sizes are given selectively: once, few, many, or a class where the clone is expanded.

j_call,d_call,clone_size,v_call,cdr3_nt,cdr3_aa
TRBJ2-1,TRBD2,few,TRBV27,TGTGCCAGCAGGCGGGGGGATCTCTACAATGAGCAGTTCTTC,CASRRGDLYNEQFF
TRBJ2-4,NA,few,TRBV5-1,TGCGCCAGCAGCTTGGAAGACAGCCAAAAAAACATTCAGTACTTC,CASSLEDSQKNIQYF
TRBJ1-2,NA,NA,TRBV24-1,TGTGCCACCAGTGATTCTACCTCCCGGGGCTACACCTTC,CATSDSTSRGYTF
TRBJ1-5,NA,many,TRBV20-1,TGCAGTGCTGTAGGACAGAACAATCAGCCCCAGCATTTT,CSAVGQNNQPQHF
TRBJ2-3,TRBD1,few,TRBV5-1,TGCGCCAGCAGCTTGATCCCCGGGACAGCCTTCACAGATACGCAGTATTTT,CASSLIPGTAFTDTQYF
TRBJ1-1,NA,NA,TRBV5-1,TGCGCCAGCAGCTTGCAGGGGCAGGACACTGAAGCTTTCTTT,CASSLQGQDTEAFF
TRBJ2-5,NA,NA,TRBV7-9,TGTGCCAGCAGCTTACTGTCCGCATTCCAAGAGACCCAGTACTTC,CASSLLSAFQETQYF
TRBJ2-3,NA,many,TRBV20-1,TGCAGTGCTAGACACAGGGACGGCTCCGATACGCAGTATTTT,CSARHRDGSDTQYF
TRBJ2-7,TRBD1,few,TRBV12-3/TRBV12-4,TGTGCCAGCAGTGCCGCGACAGGGTACGAGCAGTACTTC,CASSAATGYEQYF
TRBJ2-1,NA,NA,TRBV6-5,TGTGCCAGCAGTTACTCTAACTCGGTCAATGAGCAGTTCTTC,CASSYSNSVNEQFF
TRBJ2-1,TRBD2,NA,TRBV20-1,TGCAGTGCTAGTTACCCTAGCGGGCAGTTCTTC,CSASYPSGQFF
TRBJ1-2,TRBD1,NA,TRBV5-5,TGTGCCAGCAGCTTCTCCGGACAGGGGGGCTACACCTTC,CASSFSGQGGYTF
TRBJ2-3,NA,NA,TRBV5-4,TGTGCCAGCAGCTTGGAATCTAGCGCAGATACGCAGTATTTT,CASSLESSADTQYF
TRBJ2-1,NA,few,TRBV27,TGTGCCAGCAGTCCCCTTTCAGCTTCCAATGAGCAGTTCTTC,CASSPLSASNEQFF
TRBJ1-1,NA,many,TRBV15,TGTGCCACCAGCAGAGATCAATGGGGGAGGAACACTGAAGCTTTCTTT,CATSRDQWGRNTEAFF
TRBJ2-3,NA,few,TRBV7-2,TGTGCCAGCAGCTTAGAATCACAGGGTGGGGCGTATTTT,CASSLESQGGAYF
TRBJ2-7,NA,NA,TRBV7-9,TGTGCCAGCAGCGAAACGGGGGCCCCGTACTTC,CASSETGAPYF
TRBJ2-1,NA,NA,TRBV6-1,TGTGCCAGCACCTATACAGGACGGGGGAACAATGAGCAGTTCTTC,CASTYTGRGNNEQFF
TRBJ2-7,TRBD2,NA,TRBV29-1,TGCAGCGCCAAGCGCGGGGGTAACGGCTACGAGCAGTACTTC,CSAKRGGNGYEQYF
TRBJ1-6,NA,few,TRBV19,TGTGCCAGTAGTTCGGGGAATTCACCCCTCCACTTT,CASSSGNSPLHF
TRBJ1-5,NA,few,TRBV12-3/TRBV12-4,TGTGCCAGCAGTCGCCGGGACGGAGGGAATCAGCCCCAGCATTTT,CASSRRDGGNQPQHF
TRBJ1-1,TRBD1,few,TRBV7-2,TGTGCCAGCAGACCCACAGGGGTAACTGAAGCTTTCTTT,CASRPTGVTEAFF
TRBJ1-5,TRBD1,NA,TRBV5-7,TGTGCCAGAGACAGGGGGCTCAATCAGCCCCAGCATTTT,CARDRGLNQPQHF
TRBJ2-7,TRBD1,NA,TRBV5-1,TGCGCCAGCAGCTTGGCGGGACAGGGCCCTGTCGTCTACGAGCAGTACTTC,CASSLAGQGPVVYEQYF
TRBJ1-5,NA,many,TRBV29-1,TGCAGCGTTGGGCTGCCTGATCAGCCCCAGCATTTT,CSVGLPDQPQHF
TRBJ1-2,NA,few,TRBV7-8,TGTGCCAGCAGCACACAGGGATGGTATGGCTACACCTTC,CASSTQGWYGYTF
TRBJ2-7,TRBD2,NA,TRBV12-3/TRBV12-4,TGTGCCAGCAGTCACCCCCCACTAGCGGGGTTATACGAGCAGTACTTC,CASSHPPLAGLYEQYF